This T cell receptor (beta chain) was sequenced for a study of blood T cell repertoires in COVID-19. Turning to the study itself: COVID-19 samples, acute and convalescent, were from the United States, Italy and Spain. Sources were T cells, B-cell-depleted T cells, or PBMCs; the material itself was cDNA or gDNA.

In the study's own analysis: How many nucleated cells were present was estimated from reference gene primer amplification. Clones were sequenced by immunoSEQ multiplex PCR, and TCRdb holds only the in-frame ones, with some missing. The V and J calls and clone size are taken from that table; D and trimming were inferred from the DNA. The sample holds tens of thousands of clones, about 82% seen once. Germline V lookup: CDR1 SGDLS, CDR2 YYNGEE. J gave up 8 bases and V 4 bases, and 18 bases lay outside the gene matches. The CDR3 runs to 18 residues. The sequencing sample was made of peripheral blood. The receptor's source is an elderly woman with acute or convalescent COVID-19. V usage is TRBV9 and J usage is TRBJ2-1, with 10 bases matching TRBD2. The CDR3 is CASSTNPLAGATRDEQFF. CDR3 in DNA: TGTGCCAGCAGCACAAACCCCCTAGCGGGAGCGACGCGCGATGAGCAGTTCTTC.